A single TCR beta chain is shown here with its context. Its target is not known. The sample comes from a study of glioma-infiltrating T cells after dendritic cell vaccination. Study outcomes and limitations: Higher pretreatment TIL content predicted longer progression-free time and survival.

Sequenced by immunoSEQ multiplex PCR; TCRdb stores in-frame clones only, minus some. The sample yields approximately 50,000 clones, over 75% seen once. Germline V gene sequence: CDR1 SNHLY, CDR2 FYNNEI. Trimming took off 4 bases at V and 9 bases at J, with 10 bases between the two ends. The CDR3 runs to 12 residues. Time point specified: after dendritic cell vaccination, including at tumor progression/relapse. Selection required adequate fresh-frozen tumor tissue plus more than two years' survival data. No glioblastoma patient carried an isocitrate dehydrogenase mutation. This receptor was obtained from a human donor with glioblastoma. The chain carries TRBV2 and TRBJ2-1; a weak D match, TRBD2 (6 bases). Material: blood, obtained after dendritic cell vaccination. The CDR3 sequence: CASSVRGVEQFF. CDR3 sequence (DNA): TGTGCCAGCAGTGTGCGCGGGGTTGAGCAGTTCTTC.